This entry lists 25 T cell receptor beta chains sequenced from one sample in a study of T cell responses to AZD1222 COVID-19 vaccine. Repertoires were generated with immunoSEQ multiplex PCR, while TCRdb's copy carries only in-frame clones and drops some. The data hold about 100,000 clones, with 88% observed a single time. The specimen was peripheral blood, collected on day 0 of AZD1222 vaccination. These receptors were collected from an adult in good health.

The V call is TRBV9, the J call TRBJ1-2; D remains ambiguous. The length of the CDR3 is 13 residues. Germline loops: CDR1 SGDLS, CDR2 YYNGEE. The V end lost 4 bases, the J end lost 4 bases, and 11 bases lay between the germline ends. The CDR3 nucleotides read TGTGCCAGCAGCCCCCTCCCTTCCTATGGCTACACCTTC. Protein sequence: CASSPLPSYGYTF.

The chain links TRBV9 to TRBJ2-1, with D uncertain. Germline V gives CDR1 SGDLS, CDR2 YYNGEE. This CDR3 has 12 residues. The V and J ends lost 0 bases and 9 bases respectively, with 7 bases between them. The CDR3 nucleotides are TGTGCCAGCAGCGTAGAGGGCGGTGAGCAGTTCTTC. Its translation: CASSVEGGEQFF.

The V call is TRBV2, the J call TRBJ2-2; a weak D match, TRBD2 (5 bases). V lost 5 bases and J lost 4, with 14 bases in between. Germline assignment: CDR1 SNHLY and CDR2 FYNNEI. There are 15 residues in the CDR3. The CDR3 region is CASSKDSLSTGELFF. The CDR3 coding sequence is TGTGCCAGCAGTAAGGACTCCTTAAGCACCGGGGAGCTGTTTTTT.

This clone is a singleton in its sample. The rearrangement joins TRBV11-2 to TRBJ2-1; D unresolved. Germline V gene lookup returns CDR1 SGHAT and CDR2 FQNNGV. CDR3 length: 15 residues. The V end lost 1 base, the J end lost 0 bases, and 7 bases lay between the germline ends. CDR3 nucleotides: TGTGCCAGCAGCTTAGTCAGTAGCTCCTACAATGAGCAGTTCTTC. This gives the protein CASSLVSSSYNEQFF.

The rearrangement uses TRBV7-2 and TRBJ1-1; D not certain. This CDR3 is built from 14 residues. Germline CDR1 is SGHTA and CDR2 is FQGNSA. The ends were cut back, 1 base at V and 1 base at J, with 7 bases in the middle. The CDR3 coding sequence is TGTGCCAGCAGCTTAGAATTTGGGAACACTGAAGCTTTCTTT. It translates to CASSLEFGNTEAFF.

V is TRBV4-2 and J is TRBJ2-5; 10 bases are a match to TRBD2. The J segment lost 5 bases and the V segment lost 0 bases, leaving 6 bases of the junction unmatched. The CDR3 covers 16 residues. From germline, CDR1 is LGHNA and CDR2 YNFKEQ. CDR3 protein: CASSQDITSGTETQYF. Written as DNA, the CDR3 is TGTGCCAGCAGCCAAGATATAACTAGCGGGACTGAGACCCAGTACTTC.

The chain recombines TRBV6-1 with TRBJ2-2; D assignment may be TRBD1 or TRBD2 (5 bases each). From germline, CDR1 is MNHNS and CDR2 SASEGT. There are 18 residues in the CDR3. V was pared by 2 bases and J by 6 bases, with 22 bases between. The CDR3 region has the DNA TGTGCCAGCAGTGAACTAGGGACCCAACACGTCCGTCCCGGGGAGCTGTTTTTT. The encoded protein is CASSELGTQHVRPGELFF.

In its sample, this clone was seen once. This chain uses TRBV12-3 or TRBV12-4 with TRBJ1-2, with unresolved D. This CDR3 contains 13 residues. The V and J ends lost 3 bases and 0 bases respectively, with 5 bases between them. The CDR3 reads CASSFRPNYGYTF. CDR3 DNA sequence: TGTGCCAGCAGTTTCCGCCCTAACTATGGCTACACCTTC.

CDR3 residues: CASSLRWGIGSPLHF. In nucleotides, the CDR3 is TGTGCCAGCAGTTTACGTTGGGGAATTGGTTCACCCCTCCACTTT. The chain has TRBV27 and TRBJ1-6; D uncertain. Germline values: CDR1 MNHEY, CDR2 SMNVEV (reference sequence). The V gene lost 2 bases and the J gene lost 9 bases, with 14 bases spanning the gap. The CDR3 consists of 15 residues.

The sample holds a few counts of this clone. The J gene is TRBJ2-1, the V gene TRBV4-2; TRBD2 might be the D (5 bases). This CDR3 spans 15 amino acids. Germline loops: CDR1 LGHNA, CDR2 YNFKEQ. V was cut by 3 bases and J by 5 bases, with 14 bases left in between. DNA for the CDR3: TGTGCCAGCAGCCATGGTCAGAGCGGCGACAATGAGCAGTTCTTC. Translation gives CASSHGQSGDNEQFF.

V usage is TRBV27 and J usage is TRBJ2-1, with TRBD2 identical over 7 bases. V trimming: 1 base; J trimming: 2 bases; junction bases outside the gene matches: 5. CDR3 length: 16 residues. The germline V gene encodes CDR1 MNHEY and CDR2 SMNVEV (reference sequence). The CDR3 is CASSLLSGTTYNEQFF. Here the CDR3 DNA reads TGTGCCAGCAGTTTATTGAGCGGGACGACCTACAATGAGCAGTTCTTC.

The gene calls are TRBV6-2 or TRBV6-3 and TRBJ2-2; 8 bases line up with TRBD2. The CDR3 has 16 amino acids. V shed 7 bases and J 1 base; nucleotides not matched to a gene: 8. Germline lookup yields CDR1 MNHEY and CDR2 SVGEGT. The CDR3 DNA reads TGTGCCAGCACCCCGCTAGCGGGCAAGAACACCGGGGAGCTGTTTTTT. Its translation is CASTPLAGKNTGELFF.

V and J are TRBV19 and TRBJ1-1; a possible D gene is TRBD1 (5 bases). Germline values: CDR1 LNHDA, CDR2 SQIVND (reference sequence). Trimming took off 3 bases at V and 5 bases at J, with 13 bases between the two ends. This CDR3 is built from 14 residues. DNA for the CDR3: TGTGCCAGTAGTATCTTCTCGAAGGGGACTGAAGCTTTCTTT. It is translated as CASSIFSKGTEAFF.

The chain carries TRBV9 and TRBJ2-5; D gene uncertain. The V gene's germline CDR1 is SGDLS and CDR2 YYNGEE. Trimming removed 3 bases from V and 5 bases from J, with 11 bases in between. CDR3 length: 13 amino acids. This CDR3 reads CASSERFGETQYF. DNA of the CDR3: TGTGCCAGCAGCGAACGTTTTGGGGAGACCCAGTACTTC.

CDR3 sequence (DNA): TGCGCCACCGAAATCCCCTTAGCGGGAGTATATCAGGTAAGCGAGCAGTACTTC. Protein sequence: CATEIPLAGVYQVSEQYF. The chain couples TRBV4-3 to TRBJ2-7; 9 positions agree with TRBD2. The CDR3 consists of 18 residues. Germline CDR1 and CDR2: LGHNA and YSLEER. V was pared by 10 bases and J by 6 bases, with 25 bases of the junction left unmatched.

The chain carries TRBV5-5 and TRBJ2-7; D ambiguous. The DNA matches TRBJ2-1 better at its end, which makes the J call doubtful. The germline V gene has CDR1 SGHKS and CDR2 YYEKEE (reference sequence). The CDR3 runs 11 residues. The CDR3 nucleotides read TGTGCCAGCAGCTTGCGTGATGAGCAGTTCTTC. Translation gives CASSLRDEQFF.

The rearrangement joins TRBV5-4 to TRBJ2-3, with 8 positions matching TRBD2. Germline V gives CDR1 SGHNT, CDR2 YYREEE (reference sequence). The CDR3 is 16 amino acids. The V gene end was trimmed by 5 bases and the J gene end by 2 bases; junction bases not matched to a gene: 10. This chain's CDR3 is CASSYTSGLPTDTQYF. DNA of the CDR3: TGTGCCAGCAGTTATACTAGCGGCCTCCCCACAGATACGCAGTATTTT.

The V call is TRBV6-1, the J call TRBJ1-1; D call uncertain. The ends were cut back, 1 base at V and 6 bases at J, with 9 bases in the middle. In germline, CDR1 is MNHNS, CDR2 SASEGT. The CDR3 has 13 amino acids. The CDR3, as DNA: TGTGCCAGCAGTGAAGGGCCGAGGGCTGAAGCTTTCTTT. This codes for CASSEGPRAEAFF.

This chain joins TRBV13 and TRBJ2-3; D possibly corresponds to TRBD2 (6 bases). The CDR3 contains 16 residues. Trimming left V 4 bases short and J 4 bases short, with 18 bases between. Looked up from germline, CDR1 is PRHDT and CDR2 is FYEKMQ (reference sequence). CDR3 nucleotides: TGTGCCAGCAGCTCAAAGCGGGCCACCGGAGCAGATACGCAGTATTTT. The encoded protein is CASSSKRATGADTQYF.

This clone was counted a single time. The genes are TRBV7-2 and TRBJ2-1; no clear D gene. CDR3 length equals 15 residues. Per the germline V gene, CDR1 is SGHTA and CDR2 is FQGNSA. With 4 bases removed from V and 8 bases from J, the gap between germline ends came to 18 bases. The CDR3 DNA reads TGTGCCAGCAGCTCCCGCAACTCAGGAAACCATGAGCAGTTCTTC. This sequence encodes CASSSRNSGNHEQFF.

V usage is TRBV6-2 or TRBV6-3 and J usage is TRBJ2-5; the match to TRBD1 covers 9 bases. CDR3 length: 16 residues. Germline assignment: CDR1 MNHEY and CDR2 SVGEGT. After removal of 4 bases from V and 3 bases from J, the junction contained 9 bases not matched to a gene. The CDR3 loop is CASSFLRQGGKETQYF. The CDR3 nucleotides read TGTGCCAGCAGTTTTCTTCGACAGGGGGGGAAAGAGACCCAGTACTTC.

This chain connects TRBV25-1 to TRBJ2-3; no definite D call. With 6 bases removed from V and 0 bases from J, the gap between germline ends came to 7 bases. This CDR3 is built from 13 residues. The germline CDR1 and CDR2 sequences are MGHDK and SYGVNS. CDR3 amino acids: CASRSPSTDTQYF. In nucleotides, the CDR3 is TGTGCCAGCAGATCTCCCAGCACAGATACGCAGTATTTT.

This clone has only a few counts. The chain combines TRBV28 with TRBJ2-7; D call uncertain. Germline V lookup: CDR1 MDHEN, CDR2 SYDVKM. V was shortened by 4 bases and J by 6 bases, with 13 bases between the two germline ends. This CDR3 comprises 13 residues. The CDR3 DNA reads TGTGCCAGCAGTTCTCAACCCACCGGCGAGCAGTACTTC. Translating it yields CASSSQPTGEQYF.

This clone was detected only once. This chain uses TRBV30 with TRBJ2-1; 9 nucleotides align to TRBD2. Trimming cost V 0 bases and J 7 bases; bases outside gene matches: 7. This CDR3 has 15 amino acids. Germline CDR1 is GTSNPN and CDR2 is SVGIG (reference sequence). The CDR3 bases are TGTGCCTGGAGTGTAGCTAGCGGGATAGGGAATGAGCAGTTCTTC. As protein: CAWSVASGIGNEQFF.

This clone was counted a few times. The genes are TRBV28 and TRBJ1-2; possibly TRBD1 for D (5 bases). This CDR3 comprises 15 residues. The V gene's germline CDR1 is MDHEN and CDR2 SYDVKM. Trimming left V 1 base short and J 0 bases short, with 9 bases between. The CDR3 DNA reads as TGTGCCAGCAGTTTATACGGGACCCCTAACTATGGCTACACCTTC. Translated: CASSLYGTPNYGYTF.